This TCR beta chain stems from a study of radiation and T cells in renal cell carcinoma. Study at large: Nephrectomy followed 15 Gy stereotactic body radiation by 4 weeks.

Notes on the study in general: Top tumor clonotypes rose in blood 2 weeks post-radiation, then contracted.

The germline CDR1 and CDR2 sequences are MNHEY and SMNVEV (reference sequence). This CDR3 comprises 14 residues. V gave up 6 bases and J gave up 2 bases; unmatched junction bases: 4. Time point defined: blood 2 weeks post-SBRT. Treatment indicated: 15 Gy SBRT to primary tumor, nephrectomy 4 weeks later. Serial blood draws occurred at baseline and 2 and 4 weeks post-SBRT. About this clone: The antigen remains undetermined.

Libraries were prepared by immunoSEQ multiplex PCR; TCRdb keeps only in-frame clonotypes and omits some of them. The data hold about 120,000 clones, with roughly four fifths observed a single time. The sequences come from blood, collected from a patient whose treatment included radiotherapy and nephrectomy. The chain recombines TRBV27 with TRBJ2-3; 8 positions agree with TRBD1. This sequence originates from a man aged 50 to 60 with renal cell carcinoma. The chain's CDR3 is CASRRTGITDTQYF. Here the CDR3 DNA reads TGTGCCAGCAGACGGACAGGGATCACAGATACGCAGTATTTT.